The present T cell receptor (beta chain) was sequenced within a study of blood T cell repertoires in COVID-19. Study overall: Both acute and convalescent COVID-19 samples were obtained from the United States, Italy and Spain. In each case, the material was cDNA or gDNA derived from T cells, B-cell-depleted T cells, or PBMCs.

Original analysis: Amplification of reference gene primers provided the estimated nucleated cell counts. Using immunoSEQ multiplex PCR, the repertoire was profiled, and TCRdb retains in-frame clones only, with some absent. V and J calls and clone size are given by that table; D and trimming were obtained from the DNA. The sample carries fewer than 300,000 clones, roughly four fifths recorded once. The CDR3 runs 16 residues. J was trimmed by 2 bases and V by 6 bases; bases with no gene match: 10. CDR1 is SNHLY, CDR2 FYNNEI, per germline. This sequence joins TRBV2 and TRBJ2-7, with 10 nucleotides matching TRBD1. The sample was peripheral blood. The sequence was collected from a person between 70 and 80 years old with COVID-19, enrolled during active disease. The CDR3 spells CASSGREGQGTYEQYF. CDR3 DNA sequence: TGTGCCAGCAGCGGCCGAGAGGGACAGGGGACCTACGAGCAGTACTTC.